A selection of T cell receptor beta chains follows, all from one sample in a study of T cell repertoires in cytomegalovirus infection. TCRdb redid the calling of the reads with MiXCR, one entry per CDR3 protein. The data hold 680,000 or so distinct CDR3 sequences, with approximately 40% observed a single time. The sample was PBMCs. These TCRs come from a human donor in good health (CMV status not recorded). Some clones in this sample may be carry-over from other donors' samples. Each CDR3 is given with its conserved first and last residue. The D gene is left open where the match is weak. Clone size, where shown, is once, few, many, or a class for clones that have expanded.

clone size: few; V gene: TRBV4-1; D gene: TRBD1; J gene: TRBJ2-7; CDR3 protein: CASSQGTGGIEQYF; CDR3 DNA: TGCGCCAGCAGCCAAGGGACAGGGGGCATCGAGCAGTACTTC
clone size: NA; V gene: TRBV4-1; D gene: TRBD1; J gene: TRBJ2-7; CDR3 protein: CASSQPGQGNYEQYF; CDR3 DNA: TGCGCCAGCAGCCAACCAGGACAGGGAAACTACGAGCAGTACTTC
clone size: NA; V gene: TRBV25-1; D gene: NA; J gene: TRBJ1-1; CDR3 protein: CASQLGGDTEAFF; CDR3 DNA: TGTGCCAGCCAACTAGGGGGGGACACTGAAGCTTTCTTT
clone size: few; V gene: TRBV20-1; D gene: TRBD1; J gene: TRBJ1-5; CDR3 protein: CSASMTGLGVNQPQHF; CDR3 DNA: TGCAGTGCTAGTATGACAGGGCTGGGGGTTAATCAGCCCCAGCATTTT
clone size: NA; V gene: TRBV27; D gene: NA; J gene: TRBJ1-1; CDR3 protein: CASSSWVKDTEAFF; CDR3 DNA: TGTGCCAGCAGTTCATGGGTTAAGGACACTGAAGCTTTCTTT
clone size: few; V gene: TRBV27; D gene: TRBD2; J gene: TRBJ2-1; CDR3 protein: CASSWSGGAEYNEQFF; CDR3 DNA: TGTGCCAGCAGTTGGAGCGGGGGGGCCGAGTACAATGAGCAGTTCTTC
clone size: NA; V gene: TRBV4-1; D gene: NA; J gene: TRBJ2-2; CDR3 protein: CASSQQGRGTGELFF; CDR3 DNA: TGCGCCAGCAGCCAACAGGGCAGGGGCACCGGGGAGCTGTTTTTT
clone size: few; V gene: TRBV28; D gene: NA; J gene: TRBJ1-1; CDR3 protein: CASSRVTEGVNTEAFF; CDR3 DNA: TGTGCCAGCAGTCGGGTAACGGAGGGCGTGAACACTGAAGCTTTCTTT
clone size: NA; V gene: TRBV7-3; D gene: TRBD2; J gene: TRBJ2-3; CDR3 protein: CASSLETGGPEDTQYF; CDR3 DNA: TGTGCCAGCAGCTTAGAAACGGGGGGGCCTGAAGATACGCAGTATTTT
clone size: NA; V gene: TRBV28; D gene: NA; J gene: TRBJ1-1; CDR3 protein: CASRHTGSNTEAFF; CDR3 DNA: TGTGCCAGCAGACATACAGGTTCGAACACTGAAGCTTTCTTT
clone size: NA; V gene: TRBV2; D gene: NA; J gene: TRBJ1-2; CDR3 protein: CASPVGSRYGYTF; CDR3 DNA: TGTGCCAGTCCAGTTGGGAGTCGCTATGGCTACACCTTC
clone size: few; V gene: TRBV6-2/TRBV6-3; D gene: NA; J gene: TRBJ1-2; CDR3 protein: CASSYTGVGEGGYTF; CDR3 DNA: TGTGCCAGCAGTTACACCGGGGTCGGAGAGGGTGGCTACACCTTC
clone size: NA; V gene: TRBV18; D gene: NA; J gene: TRBJ2-3; CDR3 protein: CASSPQGKTTQYF; CDR3 DNA: TGTGCCAGCTCACCACAAGGGAAAACGACGCAGTATTTT
clone size: NA; V gene: TRBV27; D gene: NA; J gene: TRBJ1-1; CDR3 protein: CASSLIGRGRTEAFF; CDR3 DNA: TGTGCCAGCAGTTTAATTGGTCGGGGGCGCACTGAAGCTTTCTTT
clone size: NA; V gene: TRBV19; D gene: NA; J gene: TRBJ2-4; CDR3 protein: CASSIVLARAKNIQYF; CDR3 DNA: TGTGCCAGTAGTATTGTCCTAGCGAGGGCCAAAAACATTCAGTACTTC
clone size: few; V gene: TRBV20-1; D gene: TRBD1; J gene: TRBJ1-2; CDR3 protein: CSADRPQGARWDGYTF; CDR3 DNA: TGCAGTGCTGACAGACCCCAGGGGGCTCGGTGGGATGGCTACACCTTC
clone size: NA; V gene: TRBV28; D gene: NA; J gene: TRBJ1-5; CDR3 protein: CASSPKGFGIQPQHF; CDR3 DNA: TGTGCCAGCAGCCCAAAGGGGTTCGGGATTCAGCCCCAGCATTTT
clone size: NA; V gene: TRBV7-2; D gene: NA; J gene: TRBJ2-7; CDR3 protein: CSSSLFGGITYEQYF; CDR3 DNA: TGTTCCAGCAGCTTATTCGGAGGAATTACCTACGAGCAGTACTTC
clone size: NA; V gene: TRBV7-9; D gene: NA; J gene: TRBJ1-1; CDR3 protein: CASSPQGLPTEAFF; CDR3 DNA: TGTGCCAGCAGCCCCCAAGGGCTGCCCACTGAAGCTTTCTTT
clone size: NA; V gene: TRBV19; D gene: TRBD1; J gene: TRBJ1-2; CDR3 protein: CASKVYGDREANYGYTF; CDR3 DNA: TGTGCCAGTAAGGTATACGGTGACAGGGAAGCTAACTATGGCTACACCTTC
clone size: many; V gene: TRBV7-8; D gene: TRBD2; J gene: TRBJ2-1; CDR3 protein: CASSPIAGGPRYEQFF; CDR3 DNA: TGTGCCAGCAGCCCAATAGCGGGAGGGCCCAGGTATGAGCAGTTCTTC
clone size: NA; V gene: TRBV6-5; D gene: NA; J gene: TRBJ2-1; CDR3 protein: CASGRVANEQFF; CDR3 DNA: TGTGCCAGCGGAAGGGTGGCCAATGAGCAGTTCTTC
clone size: many; V gene: TRBV7-2; D gene: TRBD2; J gene: TRBJ2-7; CDR3 protein: CASSVGQGDLRTSGSWGLYEQYF; CDR3 DNA: TGTGCCAGCAGTGTCGGACAGGGGGATTTGCGGACTAGCGGGAGCTGGGGCCTGTACGAGCAGTACTTC
clone size: once; V gene: TRBV4-1; D gene: NA; J gene: TRBJ2-1; CDR3 protein: CASSHEQRSYNEQFF; CDR3 DNA: TGCGCCAGCAGCCACGAACAGAGGTCCTACAATGAGCAGTTCTTC
clone size: NA; V gene: TRBV6-1; D gene: NA; J gene: TRBJ2-3; CDR3 protein: CASSEGWLSTDTKYF; CDR3 DNA: TGTGCCAGCAGTGAAGGCTGGTTAAGCACAGATACGAAGTATTTT
clone size: NA; V gene: TRBV15; D gene: NA; J gene: TRBJ2-2; CDR3 protein: CATSRDRTGELFF; CDR3 DNA: TGTGCCACCAGCAGAGATAGGACCGGGGAGCTGTTTTTT
clone size: NA; V gene: TRBV5-1; D gene: NA; J gene: TRBJ1-5; CDR3 protein: CASSLDVNQPQHF; CDR3 DNA: TGCGCCAGCAGCTTGGACGTGAATCAGCCCCAGCATTTT
clone size: NA; V gene: TRBV7-9; D gene: NA; J gene: TRBJ2-1; CDR3 protein: CASSSALEVHNEQFF; CDR3 DNA: TGTGCCAGCAGCTCCGCACTGGAGGTCCACAATGAGCAGTTCTTC
clone size: once; V gene: TRBV2; D gene: NA; J gene: TRBJ2-1; CDR3 protein: CASNRGASYNEQFF; CDR3 DNA: TGTGCCAGCAATCGGGGAGCCTCCTACAATGAGCAGTTCTTC
clone size: NA; V gene: TRBV14; D gene: NA; J gene: TRBJ1-4; CDR3 protein: CASSQDQGRGAANEKLFF; CDR3 DNA: TGTGCCAGCAGCCAAGATCAGGGCCGCGGCGCAGCTAATGAAAAACTGTTTTTT
clone size: NA; V gene: TRBV5-1; D gene: TRBD2; J gene: TRBJ2-2; CDR3 protein: CASSKGTSGPSGTGELFF; CDR3 DNA: TGCGCCAGCAGCAAAGGGACTAGCGGGCCCTCGGGCACCGGGGAGCTGTTTTTT